Sequencing of this T cell receptor beta chain was carried out in a study of shared clonotypes between healthy human individuals. For the study at large: Per donor, three plates held CD4 naive cells, three held CD4 memory, two held CD8 naive and one held CD8 memory. Study results and caveats: Genetic and exposure-history diversity was limited by the few donors.

Each sample came from a Caucasian adult donor living in Nashville, Tennessee. For this clone: What it binds is not known. Other DNA sequences within the sample encode an identical CDR3.

Here immunoSEQ multiplex PCR was the method, and the copy in TCRdb shows in-frame clones only, minus some. The repertoire holds millions of clones, with approximately 93% as singletons. The source of this sequence is a man in his late teens or twenties in good health. Some clones in this sample may be carry-over from other donors' samples. The specimen sequenced was naive CD4+ T cells from PBMCs. The subset denotes: CD45RA+ positively selected.

Here the CDR3 reads CASSPSTRNTGELFF. The CDR3 bases are TGCGCCAGCAGCCCGAGTACTAGGAACACCGGGGAGCTGTTTTTT. J is TRBJ2-2 and V is TRBV5-1; possible D gene TRBD2, 5 bases. V lost 4 bases and J 1 base, leaving 11 bases between the germline ends. CDR3 length: 15 residues. CDR1 and CDR2 (germline): SGHRS, YFSETQ.